Listed below are T cell receptor beta chains from one sample, sequenced in a study of blood T cell repertoires in COVID-19. Method: immunoSEQ multiplex PCR; TCRdb's copy keeps in-frame clones and lacks some. This table has tens of thousands of clones, 60% to 85% appearing once. Sequences were obtained from peripheral blood. All receptors come from a human donor in a cohort sampled during active COVID-19. CDR3s include the opening cysteine and the closing phenylalanine or tryptophan. Fields, in order: D gene, V gene, clone size, CDR3 length, J gene, CDR3 protein, CDR3 DNA. D genes are given only for firm matches. Size values are once, few and many counts, or a class for expanded clones, and some rows have none.

D: .
V: TRBV9
size: few
length: 13
J: TRBJ2-3
CDR3: CASSVAGQDTQYF
DNA: TGTGCCAGCAGCGTAGCGGGACAAGATACGCAGTATTTT

D: TRBD1
V: TRBV28
size: many
length: 14
J: TRBJ2-5
CDR3: CASSLDRSSETQYF
DNA: TGTGCCAGCAGTTTGGACAGGTCCTCGGAGACCCAGTACTTC

D: .
V: TRBV15
size: .
length: 15
J: TRBJ2-1
CDR3: CATRGGRGLYNEQFF
DNA: TGTGCCACCAGGGGGGGACGTGGATTATACAATGAGCAGTTCTTC

D: .
V: TRBV3-1/TRBV3-2
size: .
length: 11
J: TRBJ2-7
CDR3: CATRRGREQYF
DNA: TGTGCCACCCGCCGAGGCCGCGAGCAGTACTTC

D: .
V: TRBV19
size: .
length: 13
J: TRBJ1-1
CDR3: CASSDRPNTEAFF
DNA: TGTGCCAGTAGTGACAGGCCTAACACTGAAGCTTTCTTT

D: .
V: TRBV2
size: few
length: 13
J: TRBJ1-5
CDR3: CASSGQRLEPQHF
DNA: TGTGCCAGCAGTGGACAGCGCCTTGAGCCCCAGCATTTT

D: .
V: TRBV4-1
size: .
length: 16
J: TRBJ1-2
CDR3: CASSQIERGIESGYTF
DNA: TGCGCCAGCAGCCAAATAGAACGGGGGATAGAGAGTGGCTACACCTTC

D: .
V: TRBV19
size: .
length: 15
J: TRBJ2-3
CDR3: CASSVALLSTDTQYF
DNA: TGTGCCAGTAGTGTTGCCTTACTAAGCACAGATACGCAGTATTTT

D: .
V: TRBV7-8
size: .
length: 13
J: TRBJ1-2
CDR3: CASSFNRDNDYTF
DNA: TGTGCCAGCAGCTTCAACAGGGACAACGACTACACCTTC

D: TRBD1
V: TRBV6-6
size: .
length: 13
J: TRBJ1-1
CDR3: CASSLNRGAEAFF
DNA: TGTGCCAGCAGTTTAAACAGGGGTGCTGAAGCTTTCTTT

D: TRBD2
V: TRBV7-9
size: .
length: 16
J: TRBJ2-3
CDR3: CASSLGAGGLTDTQYF
DNA: TGTGCCAGCAGCTTAGGGGCGGGGGGGCTCACAGATACGCAGTATTTT

D: TRBD2
V: TRBV5-1
size: .
length: 14
J: TRBJ2-5
CDR3: CASFSGGIEETQYF
DNA: TGCGCCAGCTTCTCGGGGGGAATTGAAGAGACCCAGTACTTC

D: TRBD1
V: TRBV19
size: .
length: 14
J: TRBJ1-2
CDR3: CASRRDRGPYGYTF
DNA: TGTGCCAGCCGTCGGGACAGGGGGCCCTATGGCTACACCTTC

D: TRBD2
V: TRBV29-1
size: once
length: 15
J: TRBJ2-1
CDR3: CSVELAGENYNEQFF
DNA: TGCAGCGTTGAACTAGCGGGGGAGAACTACAATGAGCAGTTCTTC

D: .
V: TRBV19
size: .
length: 15
J: TRBJ2-7
CDR3: CASSRDGGSSYEQYF
DNA: TGTGCCAGTAGTCGAGACGGGGGAAGCTCCTACGAGCAGTACTTC

D: TRBD1
V: TRBV5-4
size: few
length: 14
J: TRBJ1-6
CDR3: CASSWGQGDSPLHF
DNA: TGTGCCAGCAGCTGGGGACAGGGGGATTCACCCCTCCACTTT

D: .
V: TRBV28
size: .
length: 13
J: TRBJ1-5
CDR3: CAAGGHVDQPQHF
DNA: TGTGCCGCGGGAGGACATGTCGACCAGCCCCAGCATTTT

D: TRBD1
V: TRBV3-1/TRBV3-2
size: .
length: 15
J: TRBJ1-5
CDR3: CASSQTTGGNQPQHF
DNA: TGTGCCAGCAGCCAAACGACAGGGGGCAATCAGCCCCAGCATTTT

D: .
V: TRBV4-3
size: .
length: 15
J: TRBJ1-2
CDR3: CASSQERTPNYGYTF
DNA: TGCGCCAGCAGCCAAGAGAGGACACCCAACTATGGCTACACCTTC

D: .
V: TRBV9
size: .
length: 16
J: TRBJ1-6
CDR3: CASGGRGSSYNSPLHF
DNA: TGTGCCAGCGGTGGTAGGGGGAGCTCCTATAATTCACCCCTCCACTTT

D: .
V: TRBV19
size: .
length: 14
J: TRBJ2-5
CDR3: CASTQGLYQETQYF
DNA: TGTGCCAGTACGCAGGGTCTGTACCAAGAGACCCAGTACTTC

D: TRBD1
V: TRBV6-5
size: .
length: 14
J: TRBJ1-3
CDR3: CASSLDRAGNTIYF
DNA: TGTGCCAGCAGCTTGGACAGGGCTGGAAACACCATATATTTT

D: .
V: TRBV2
size: .
length: 15
J: TRBJ1-3
CDR3: CASSFKGVSGNTIYF
DNA: TGTGCCAGCAGTTTTAAGGGGGTCTCTGGAAACACCATATATTTT

D: TRBD1
V: TRBV6-6
size: .
length: 19
J: TRBJ1-5
CDR3: CASSPHRGGRGRSNQPQHF
DNA: TGTGCCAGCAGTCCCCACCGCGGGGGCAGGGGGCGAAGCAATCAGCCCCAGCATTTT

D: .
V: TRBV5-6
size: .
length: 15
J: TRBJ1-2
CDR3: CASSLVTLPNYGYTF
DNA: TGTGCCAGCAGCTTGGTTACCCTACCTAACTATGGCTACACCTTC

D: .
V: TRBV6-2/TRBV6-3
size: .
length: 16
J: TRBJ1-3
CDR3: CASSDPGEGSGNTIYF
DNA: TGTGCCAGCAGTGATCCAGGGGAAGGATCTGGAAACACCATATATTTT

D: .
V: TRBV10-3
size: .
length: 13
J: TRBJ2-7
CDR3: CAISPGLNYEQYF
DNA: TGTGCCATCAGTCCGGGACTTAACTACGAGCAGTACTTC

D: .
V: TRBV5-1
size: .
length: 13
J: TRBJ2-7
CDR3: CASSLVAAGEQYF
DNA: TGCGCCAGCAGCTTGGTAGCCGCCGGCGAGCAGTACTTC

D: .
V: TRBV5-6
size: .
length: 15
J: TRBJ1-4
CDR3: CASSGGTWGDEKLFF
DNA: TGTGCCAGCAGCGGTGGGACTTGGGGAGATGAAAAACTGTTTTTT

D: TRBD1
V: TRBV19
size: .
length: 14
J: TRBJ1-1
CDR3: CASTRTGADAEAFF
DNA: TGTGCCAGTACCCGGACAGGGGCGGACGCTGAAGCTTTCTTT

D: .
V: TRBV5-4
size: .
length: 13
J: TRBJ1-2
CDR3: CASSLDSGYGYTF
DNA: TGTGCCAGCAGCTTAGACAGCGGGTATGGCTACACCTTC

D: TRBD1
V: TRBV5-4
size: .
length: 17
J: TRBJ1-6
CDR3: CASSPDRGWGSNSPLHF
DNA: TGTGCCAGCAGCCCAGACAGGGGATGGGGTTCTAATTCACCCCTCCACTTT

D: TRBD2
V: TRBV27
size: once
length: 17
J: TRBJ2-7
CDR3: CASRDLAGGPVGYEQYF
DNA: TGTGCCAGCAGAGACCTAGCGGGGGGGCCAGTAGGGTACGAGCAGTACTTC

D: TRBD1
V: TRBV7-3
size: few
length: 15
J: TRBJ1-5
CDR3: CASSRTTGDGQPQHF
DNA: TGTGCCAGCAGCCGGACCACAGGGGATGGTCAGCCCCAGCATTTT

D: TRBD2
V: TRBV4-1
size: .
length: 17
J: TRBJ2-2
CDR3: CASSQVYGGAHTGELFF
DNA: TGCGCCAGCAGCCAAGTCTACGGGGGGGCCCACACCGGGGAGCTGTTTTTT

D: .
V: TRBV6-1
size: .
length: 14
J: TRBJ1-2
CDR3: CASSDRGTNYGYTF
DNA: TGTGCCAGCAGTGATCGGGGTACTAACTATGGCTACACCTTC

D: .
V: TRBV19
size: .
length: 16
J: TRBJ1-6
CDR3: CASSIDIGQGYSPLHF
DNA: TGTGCCAGTAGTATAGATATAGGGCAGGGGTATTCACCCCTCCACTTT

D: .
V: TRBV12-3/TRBV12-4
size: .
length: 12
J: TRBJ1-1
CDR3: CASAAGATEAFF
DNA: TGTGCCAGCGCAGCGGGGGCCACTGAAGCTTTCTTT

D: .
V: TRBV7-9
size: few
length: 15
J: TRBJ1-2
CDR3: CASSLDQGFNYGYTF
DNA: TGTGCCAGCAGCTTAGACCAGGGGTTTAACTATGGCTACACCTTC

D: TRBD1
V: TRBV4-1
size: .
length: 18
J: TRBJ1-6
CDR3: CASSQRGEPGQGGSPLHF
DNA: TGCGCCAGCAGCCAGAGGGGTGAACCGGGACAGGGAGGTTCACCCCTCCACTTT

D: .
V: TRBV4-1
size: .
length: 15
J: TRBJ1-3
CDR3: CASSLAYTSGNTIYF
DNA: TGCGCCAGCAGCCTAGCGTACACCTCTGGAAACACCATATATTTT

D: TRBD1
V: TRBV4-3
size: .
length: 15
J: TRBJ1-5
CDR3: CASSQETQGYQPQHF
DNA: TGCGCCAGCAGCCAAGAAACACAGGGGTATCAGCCCCAGCATTTT

D: TRBD2
V: TRBV24-1
size: .
length: 14
J: TRBJ2-5
CDR3: CATSDTLAGETQYF
DNA: TGTGCCACCAGTGATACTTTAGCGGGGGAGACCCAGTACTTC

D: .
V: TRBV19
size: .
length: 16
J: TRBJ1-5
CDR3: CASSIIEGRREQPQHF
DNA: TGTGCCAGTAGTATAATTGAGGGAAGGAGAGAACAGCCCCAGCATTTT

D: .
V: TRBV9
size: few
length: 13
J: TRBJ1-5
CDR3: CASSVASNQPQHF
DNA: TGTGCCAGCAGCGTAGCGAGCAATCAGCCCCAGCATTTT